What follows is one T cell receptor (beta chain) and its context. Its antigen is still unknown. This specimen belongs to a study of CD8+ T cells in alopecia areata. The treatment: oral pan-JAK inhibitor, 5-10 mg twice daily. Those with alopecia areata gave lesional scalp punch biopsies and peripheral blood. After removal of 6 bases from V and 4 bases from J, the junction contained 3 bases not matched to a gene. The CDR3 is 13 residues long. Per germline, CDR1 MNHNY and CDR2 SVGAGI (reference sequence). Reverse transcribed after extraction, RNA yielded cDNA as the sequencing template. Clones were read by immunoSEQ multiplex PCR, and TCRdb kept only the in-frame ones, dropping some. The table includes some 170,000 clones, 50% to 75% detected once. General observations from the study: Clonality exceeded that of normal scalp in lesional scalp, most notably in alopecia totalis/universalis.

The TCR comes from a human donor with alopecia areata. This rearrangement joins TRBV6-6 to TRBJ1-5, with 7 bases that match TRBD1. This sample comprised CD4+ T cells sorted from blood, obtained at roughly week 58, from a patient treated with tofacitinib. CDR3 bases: TGTGCCAGCAGGCAGGGGGAAAATCAGCCCCAGCATTTT. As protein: CASRQGENQPQHF.